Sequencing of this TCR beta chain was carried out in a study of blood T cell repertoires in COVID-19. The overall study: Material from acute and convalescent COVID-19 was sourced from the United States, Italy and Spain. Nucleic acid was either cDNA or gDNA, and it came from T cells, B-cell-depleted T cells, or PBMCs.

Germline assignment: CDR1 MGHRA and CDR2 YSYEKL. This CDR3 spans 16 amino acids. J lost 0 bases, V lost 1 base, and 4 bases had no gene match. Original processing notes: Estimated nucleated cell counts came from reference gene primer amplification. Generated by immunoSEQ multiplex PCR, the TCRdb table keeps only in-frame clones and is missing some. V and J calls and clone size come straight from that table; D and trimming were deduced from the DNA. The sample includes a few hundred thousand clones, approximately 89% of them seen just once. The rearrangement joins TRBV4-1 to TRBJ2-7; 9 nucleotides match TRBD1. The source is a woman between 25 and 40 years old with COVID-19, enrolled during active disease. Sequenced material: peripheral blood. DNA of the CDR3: TGCGCCAGCAGCCAAGCCTCGGGACAGGGCTCCTACGAGCAGTACTTC. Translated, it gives CASSQASGQGSYEQYF.